This TCR beta chain was found in a study of monozygotic twins with inflammatory bowel disease. The germline CDR1 and CDR2 sequences are MNHNS and SASEGT. CDR3 size: 13 residues. A word on this clonotype: The antigen is undetermined.

Study findings and constraints: Fewer clonotypes were shared with others by IBD patients than by healthy twins, especially with disease activity.

TCRdb re-called the 5' RACE reads and shows each CDR3 protein once, DNA omitted. In all, the sample yields 400,000 or so distinct CDR3 sequences. This TCR came from a human donor with ulcerative colitis or Crohn's disease, or a healthy co-twin of an affected twin (not recorded which). The sample was blood. The chain links TRBV6-1 to TRBJ1-1. CDR3 in amino acids: CASSDWGLTEAFF.